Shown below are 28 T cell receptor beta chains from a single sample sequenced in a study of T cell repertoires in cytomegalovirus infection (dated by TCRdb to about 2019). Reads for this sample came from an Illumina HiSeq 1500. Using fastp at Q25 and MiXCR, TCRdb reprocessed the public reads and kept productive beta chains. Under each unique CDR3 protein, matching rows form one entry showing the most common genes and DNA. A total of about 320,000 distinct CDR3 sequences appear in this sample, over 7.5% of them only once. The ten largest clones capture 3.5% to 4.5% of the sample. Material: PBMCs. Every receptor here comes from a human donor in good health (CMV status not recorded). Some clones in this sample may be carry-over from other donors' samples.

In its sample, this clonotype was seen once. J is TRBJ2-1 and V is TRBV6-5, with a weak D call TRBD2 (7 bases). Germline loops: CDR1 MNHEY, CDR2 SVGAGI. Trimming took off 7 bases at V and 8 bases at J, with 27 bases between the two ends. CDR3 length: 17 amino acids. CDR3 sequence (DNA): TGTGCCAGCACCCGCGTCCGGTCGGGGGGCGTTCTCTATGAGCAGTTCTTC. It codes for CASTRVRSGGVLYEQFF.

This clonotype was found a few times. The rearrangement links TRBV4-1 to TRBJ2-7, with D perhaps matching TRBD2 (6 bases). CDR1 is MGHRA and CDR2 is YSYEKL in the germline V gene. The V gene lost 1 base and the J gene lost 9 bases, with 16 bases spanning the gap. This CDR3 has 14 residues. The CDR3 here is CASSQAGTRDVQYF. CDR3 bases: TGCGCCAGCAGCCAAGCCGGGACGCGGGATGTGCAGTACTTC.

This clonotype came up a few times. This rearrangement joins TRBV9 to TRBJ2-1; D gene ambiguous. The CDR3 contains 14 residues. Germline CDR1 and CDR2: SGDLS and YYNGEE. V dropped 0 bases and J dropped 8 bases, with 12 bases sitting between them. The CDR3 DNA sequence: TGTGCCAGCAGCGTAGATTTATTAGCCCATGAGCAGTTCTTC. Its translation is CASSVDLLAHEQFF.

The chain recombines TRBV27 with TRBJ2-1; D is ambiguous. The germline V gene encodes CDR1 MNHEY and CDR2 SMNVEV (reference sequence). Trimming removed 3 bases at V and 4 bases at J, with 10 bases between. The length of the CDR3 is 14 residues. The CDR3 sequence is CASSFRQSYNEQFF. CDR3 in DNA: TGTGCCAGCAGTTTCAGGCAGTCATACAATGAGCAGTTCTTC.

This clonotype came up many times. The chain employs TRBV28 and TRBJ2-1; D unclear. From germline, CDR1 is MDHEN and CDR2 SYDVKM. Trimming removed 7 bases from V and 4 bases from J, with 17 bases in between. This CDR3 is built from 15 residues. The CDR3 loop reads CASISGYTPYNEQFF. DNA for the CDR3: TGTGCCAGCATCTCTGGATACACACCATACAATGAGCAGTTCTTC.

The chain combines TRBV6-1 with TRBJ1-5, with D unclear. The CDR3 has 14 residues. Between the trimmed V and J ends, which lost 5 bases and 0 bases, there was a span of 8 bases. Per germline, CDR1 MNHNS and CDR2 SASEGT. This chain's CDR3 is CASSRTVSNQPQHF. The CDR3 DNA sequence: TGTGCCAGCAGTCGGACGGTTAGCAATCAGCCCCAGCATTTT.

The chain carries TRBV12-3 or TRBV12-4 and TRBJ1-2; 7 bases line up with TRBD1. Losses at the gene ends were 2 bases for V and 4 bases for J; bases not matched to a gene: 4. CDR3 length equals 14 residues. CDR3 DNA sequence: TGTGCCAGCAGTTTACCAGGACAGGCCTATGGCTACACCTTC. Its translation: CASSLPGQAYGYTF.

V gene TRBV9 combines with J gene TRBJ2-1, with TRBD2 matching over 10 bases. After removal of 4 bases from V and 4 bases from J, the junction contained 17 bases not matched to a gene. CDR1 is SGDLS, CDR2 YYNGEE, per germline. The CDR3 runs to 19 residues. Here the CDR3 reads CASSLRTSGGRGLYNEQFF. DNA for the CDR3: TGTGCCAGCAGCCTACGGACTAGCGGTGGGAGGGGGCTTTACAATGAGCAGTTCTTC.

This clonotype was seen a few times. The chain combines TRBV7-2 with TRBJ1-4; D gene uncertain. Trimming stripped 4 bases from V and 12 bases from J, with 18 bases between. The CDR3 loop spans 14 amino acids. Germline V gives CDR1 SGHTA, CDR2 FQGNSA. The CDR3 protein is CASSSPLGREQLFF. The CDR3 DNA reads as TGTGCCAGCAGCTCCCCCCTTGGGAGGGAGCAACTGTTTTTT.

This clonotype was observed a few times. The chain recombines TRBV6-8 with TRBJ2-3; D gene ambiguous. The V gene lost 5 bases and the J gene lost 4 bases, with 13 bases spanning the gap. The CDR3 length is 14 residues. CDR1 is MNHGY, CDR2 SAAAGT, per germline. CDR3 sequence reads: CASSPSWTADTQYF. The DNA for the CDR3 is TGTGCCAGCAGTCCCTCCTGGACGGCAGATACGCAGTATTTT.

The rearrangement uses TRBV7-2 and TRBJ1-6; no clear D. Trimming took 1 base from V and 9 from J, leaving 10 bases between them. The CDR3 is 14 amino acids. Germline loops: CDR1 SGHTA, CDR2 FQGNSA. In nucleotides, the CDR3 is TGTGCCAGCAGCTTAGGCCGGAGGAGTTCACCCCTCCACTTT. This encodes CASSLGRRSSPLHF.

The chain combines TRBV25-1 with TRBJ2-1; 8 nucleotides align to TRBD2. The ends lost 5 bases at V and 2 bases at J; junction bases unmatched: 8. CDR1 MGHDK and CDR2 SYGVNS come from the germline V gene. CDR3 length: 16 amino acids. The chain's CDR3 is CASSPNAGGTYNEQFF. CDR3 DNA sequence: TGTGCCAGCAGTCCCAACGCGGGAGGCACCTACAATGAGCAGTTCTTC.

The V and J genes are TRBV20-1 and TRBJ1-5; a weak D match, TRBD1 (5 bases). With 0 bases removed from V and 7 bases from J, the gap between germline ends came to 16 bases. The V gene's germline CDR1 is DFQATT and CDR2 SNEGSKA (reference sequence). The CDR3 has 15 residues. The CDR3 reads CSARDLGGPGQPQHF. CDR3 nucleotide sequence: TGCAGTGCTAGAGATCTCGGTGGCCCAGGGCAGCCCCAGCATTTT.

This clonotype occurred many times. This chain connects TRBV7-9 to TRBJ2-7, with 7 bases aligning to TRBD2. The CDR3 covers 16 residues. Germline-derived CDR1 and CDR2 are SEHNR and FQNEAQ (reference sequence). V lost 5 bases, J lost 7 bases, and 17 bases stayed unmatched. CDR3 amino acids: CASSAAIPWTRSEQYF. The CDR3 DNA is TGTGCCAGCAGCGCTGCTATCCCGTGGACTAGGTCGGAGCAGTACTTC.

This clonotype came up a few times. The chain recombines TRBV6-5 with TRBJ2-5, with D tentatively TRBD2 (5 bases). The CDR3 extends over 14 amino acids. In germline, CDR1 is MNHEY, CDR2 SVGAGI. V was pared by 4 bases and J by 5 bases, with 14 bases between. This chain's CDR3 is CASSSGLLGETQYF. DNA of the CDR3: TGTGCCAGCAGTTCCGGACTGCTAGGGGAGACCCAGTACTTC.

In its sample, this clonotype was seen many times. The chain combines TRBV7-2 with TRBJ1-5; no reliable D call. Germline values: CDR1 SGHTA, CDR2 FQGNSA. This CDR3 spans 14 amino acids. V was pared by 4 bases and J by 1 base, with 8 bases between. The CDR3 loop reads CASSYASSNQPQHF. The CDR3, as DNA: TGTGCCAGCAGCTATGCCTCCAGCAATCAGCCCCAGCATTTT. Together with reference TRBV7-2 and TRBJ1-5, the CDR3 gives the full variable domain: GAGVSQSPSNKVTEKGKDVELRCDPISGHTALYWYRQSLGQGLEFLIYFQGNSAPDKSGLPSDRFSAERTGGSVSTLTIQRTQQEDSAVYLCASSYASSNQPQHFGDGTRLSIL.

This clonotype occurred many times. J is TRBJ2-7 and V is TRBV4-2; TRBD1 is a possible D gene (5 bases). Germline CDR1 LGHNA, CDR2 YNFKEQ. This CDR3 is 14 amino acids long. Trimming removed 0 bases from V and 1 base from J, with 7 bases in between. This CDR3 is CASSQDDSSYEQYF. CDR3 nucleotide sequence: TGTGCCAGCAGCCAAGATGACAGTTCCTACGAGCAGTACTTC.

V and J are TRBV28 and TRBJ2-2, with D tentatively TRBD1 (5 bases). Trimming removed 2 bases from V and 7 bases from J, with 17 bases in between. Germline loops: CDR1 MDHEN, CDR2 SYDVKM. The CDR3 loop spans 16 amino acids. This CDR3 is CASSLVQGLGVGELFF. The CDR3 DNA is TGTGCCAGCAGTTTAGTGCAGGGATTGGGTGTCGGGGAGCTGTTTTTT.

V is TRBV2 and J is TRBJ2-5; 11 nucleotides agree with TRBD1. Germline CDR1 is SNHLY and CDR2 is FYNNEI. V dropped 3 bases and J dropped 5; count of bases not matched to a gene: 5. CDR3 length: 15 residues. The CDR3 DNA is TGTGCCAGCAGTGATAAGGACAGGGGGCCGGAGACCCAGTACTTC. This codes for CASSDKDRGPETQYF.

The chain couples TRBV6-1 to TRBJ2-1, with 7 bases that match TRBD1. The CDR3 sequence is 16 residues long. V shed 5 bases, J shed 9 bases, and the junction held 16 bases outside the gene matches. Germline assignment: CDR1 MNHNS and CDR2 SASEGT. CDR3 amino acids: CASSPEGAVHRGEQFF. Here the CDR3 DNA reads TGTGCCAGCAGTCCCGAGGGGGCTGTACATCGGGGTGAGCAGTTCTTC.

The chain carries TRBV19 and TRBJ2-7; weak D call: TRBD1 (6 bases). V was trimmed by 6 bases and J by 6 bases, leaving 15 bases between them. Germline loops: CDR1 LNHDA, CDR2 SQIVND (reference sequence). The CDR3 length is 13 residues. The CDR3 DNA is TGTGCCAGTAGATCCGGCAGGGGATCCGAGCAGTACTTC. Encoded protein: CASRSGRGSEQYF.

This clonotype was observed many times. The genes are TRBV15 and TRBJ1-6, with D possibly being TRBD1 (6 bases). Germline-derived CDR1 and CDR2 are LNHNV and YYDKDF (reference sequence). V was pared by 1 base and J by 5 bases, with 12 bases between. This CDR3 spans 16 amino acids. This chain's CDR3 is CATSRAGTPDNSPLHF. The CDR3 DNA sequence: TGTGCCACCAGCAGAGCAGGGACACCTGATAATTCACCCCTCCACTTT.

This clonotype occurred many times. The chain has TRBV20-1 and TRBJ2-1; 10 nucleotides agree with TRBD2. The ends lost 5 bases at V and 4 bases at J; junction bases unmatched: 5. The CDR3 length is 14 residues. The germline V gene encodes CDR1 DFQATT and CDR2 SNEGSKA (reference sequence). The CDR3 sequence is CSAPVAGGYNEQFF. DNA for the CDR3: TGCAGTGCTCCTGTAGCGGGGGGATACAATGAGCAGTTCTTC.

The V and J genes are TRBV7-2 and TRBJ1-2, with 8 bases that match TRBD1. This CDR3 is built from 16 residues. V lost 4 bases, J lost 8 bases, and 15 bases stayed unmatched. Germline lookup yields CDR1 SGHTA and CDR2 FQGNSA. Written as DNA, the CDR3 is TGTGCCAGCAGCTCCGGGGGGACAGGAGCGGTAAGAGGCTACACCTTC. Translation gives CASSSGGTGAVRGYTF. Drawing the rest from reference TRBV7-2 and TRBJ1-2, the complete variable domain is GAGVSQSPSNKVTEKGKDVELRCDPISGHTALYWYRQSLGQGLEFLIYFQGNSAPDKSGLPSDRFSAERTGGSVSTLTIQRTQQEDSAVYLCASSSGGTGAVRGYTFGSGTRLTVV.

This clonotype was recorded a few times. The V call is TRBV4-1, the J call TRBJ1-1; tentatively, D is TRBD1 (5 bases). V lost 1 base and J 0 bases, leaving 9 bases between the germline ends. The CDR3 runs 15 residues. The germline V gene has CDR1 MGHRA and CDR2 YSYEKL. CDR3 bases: TGCGCCAGCAGCCAAGGGGGGGTGATGAACACTGAAGCTTTCTTT. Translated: CASSQGGVMNTEAFF.

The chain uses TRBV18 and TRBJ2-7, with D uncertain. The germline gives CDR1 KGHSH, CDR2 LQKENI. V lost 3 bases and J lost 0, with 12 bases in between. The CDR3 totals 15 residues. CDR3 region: CASSPRQESSYEQYF. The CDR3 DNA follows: TGTGCCAGCTCACCCCGACAAGAGAGCTCCTACGAGCAGTACTTC. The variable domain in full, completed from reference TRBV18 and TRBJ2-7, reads NAGVMQNPRHLVRRRGQEARLRCSPMKGHSHVYWYRQLPEEGLKFMVYLQKENIIDESGMPKERFSAEFPKEGPSILRIQQVVRGDSAAYFCASSPRQESSYEQYFGPGTRLTVT.

In DNA, the CDR3 is TGCAGTGCCAAATTTTTGGGGGCTCGCAATCAGCCCCAGCATTTT. Protein sequence: CSAKFLGARNQPQHF. The V and J genes are TRBV20-1 and TRBJ1-5; D is possibly TRBD1 (6 bases). Germline-derived CDR1 and CDR2 are DFQATT and SNEGSKA (reference sequence). Trimming left V 6 bases short and J 2 bases short, with 17 bases between. CDR3 length: 15 residues.

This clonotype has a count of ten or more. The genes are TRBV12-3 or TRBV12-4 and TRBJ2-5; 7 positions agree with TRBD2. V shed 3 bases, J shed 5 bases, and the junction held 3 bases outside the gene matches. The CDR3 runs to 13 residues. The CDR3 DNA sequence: TGTGCCAGCAGTTTGGGAGGGGTGGAGACCCAGTACTTC. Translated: CASSLGGVETQYF.